The entry below gives a single T cell receptor (beta chain) sequence along with its context. Its specificity is not known. These data are taken from a study of immune cell composition in non-small cell lung cancer. Points from the study as a whole: Lung squamous cell carcinoma tumours had significantly higher top 10 clone scores and productive clonality than lung adenocarcinoma.

Here immunoSEQ multiplex PCR was the method, and the copy in TCRdb shows in-frame clones only, minus some. The repertoire holds fewer than 5,000 clones, with 74% as singletons. This receptor was identified in a human donor with non-small cell lung cancer. The sample comprised lung tumor tissue.

CDR3: CASSPQGTNEQYF. Written as DNA, the CDR3 is TGTGCCAGCAGCCCACAGGGGACGAACGAGCAGTACTTC. This sequence joins TRBV28 and TRBJ2-7; TRBD1 aligns across 7 bases. Trimming removed 6 bases from V and 5 bases from J; junction bases left unmatched: 7. This CDR3 is 13 amino acids long. Germline lookup yields CDR1 MDHEN and CDR2 SYDVKM.